These 23 T cell receptor beta chains share one sample of origin, sequenced in a study of blood T cell repertoires in COVID-19. Assay used: immunoSEQ multiplex PCR; TCRdb lists only in-frame clones, some missing. The profile covers some 28,000 clones, with roughly 84% appearing a single time and approximately 15% taken by the ten largest. The sample consisted of peripheral blood. The receptor set was obtained from an older man with active COVID-19.

The V and J genes are TRBV29-1 and TRBJ2-7, with D tentatively TRBD1 (6 bases). Between the trimmed V and J ends, which lost 6 bases and 4 bases, there was a span of 13 bases. Germline CDR1 reads SQVTM; CDR2 reads ANQGSEA. The CDR3 spans 12 residues. This chain's CDR3 is CSVGADPYEQYF. CDR3 DNA: TGCAGCGTGGGGGCAGACCCGTACGAGCAGTACTTC.

This clone appeared a single time. The chain couples TRBV11-2 to TRBJ1-4; no reliable D call. The V gene lost 0 bases and the J gene lost 6 bases, with 8 bases spanning the gap. This CDR3 has 14 amino acids. Germline CDR1 is SGHAT and CDR2 is FQNNGV. The CDR3 protein is CASSLEVGYEKLFF. As DNA, the CDR3 is TGTGCCAGCAGCTTAGAGGTCGGGTATGAAAAACTGTTTTTT.

This clone was seen once. The V call is TRBV7-2, the J call TRBJ1-1; 8 positions match TRBD1. V shed 1 base, J shed 6 bases, and the junction held 7 bases outside the gene matches. In germline, CDR1 is SGHTA, CDR2 FQGNSA. This CDR3 spans 15 amino acids. DNA for the CDR3: TGTGCCAGCAGCTTAGACGACAGGGGAGGGGCTGAAGCTTTCTTT. Amino acids: CASSLDDRGGAEAFF.

This chain joins TRBV4-2 and TRBJ1-1; the D is unclear. Germline CDR1 and CDR2: LGHNA and YNFKEQ. The CDR3 is 18 amino acids. V lost 0 bases to trimming and J lost 5 bases, with 22 bases between them. This CDR3 reads CASSQDSQRGLLSTEAFF. Here the CDR3 DNA reads TGTGCCAGCAGCCAAGACTCCCAGCGAGGGTTATTGAGTACTGAAGCTTTCTTT.

This rearrangement joins TRBV29-1 to TRBJ2-1; 9 bases align to TRBD2. Germline V gene sequence: CDR1 SQVTM, CDR2 ANQGSEA. V trimming: 4 bases; J trimming: 6 bases; junction bases outside the gene matches: 7. The CDR3 loop spans 14 amino acids. The CDR3 sequence is CSVVLTSGPNEQFF. The CDR3 bases are TGCAGCGTTGTCCTGACTAGCGGACCCAATGAGCAGTTCTTC.

The chain couples TRBV3-1 (or the pseudogene TRBV3-2) to TRBJ1-1, with 9 bases lining up with TRBD1. The CDR3 is made up of 15 amino acids. Germline V gene sequence: CDR1 LGHDT, CDR2 YNNKEL (reference sequence). Unmatched junction bases numbered 6, after V lost 4 bases and J lost 3 bases. This chain's CDR3 is CASSPRQGGDTEAFF. The CDR3 nucleotides are TGTGCCAGCAGCCCGAGACAGGGGGGGGACACTGAAGCTTTCTTT.

The chain uses TRBV11-2 and TRBJ2-1, with a possible D match to TRBD2 (7 bases). The CDR3 contains 13 residues. The germline CDR1 and CDR2 sequences are SGHAT and FQNNGV. The V end was cut by 1 base, the J end by 10 bases, with 11 bases between. This CDR3 reads CASSLGTGGEQFF. Written as DNA, the CDR3 is TGTGCCAGCAGCTTAGGAACGGGGGGCGAGCAGTTCTTC. Supplemented by reference TRBV11-2 and TRBJ2-1, the full variable domain reads EAGVAQSPRYKIIEKRQSVAFWCNPISGHATLYWYQQILGQGPKLLIQFQNNGVVDDSQLPKDRFSAERLKGVDSTLKIQPAKLEDSAVYLCASSLGTGGEQFFGPGTRLTVL.

This clone was counted once. V gene TRBV7-9 combines with J gene TRBJ2-1; TRBD1 aligns across 8 bases. The CDR3 totals 15 residues. The V and J ends lost 4 bases and 8 bases, in that order; junction bases with no gene match: 10. The germline V gene encodes CDR1 SEHNR and CDR2 FQNEAQ (reference sequence). The CDR3 region has the DNA TGTGCCAGCAGCTCTGGACAGGGTAATCTTTATGAGCAGTTCTTC. Protein product: CASSSGQGNLYEQFF.

This clone was counted only a few times. CDR3 coding DNA: TGCGCCAGCAGCCAAGATAGATGGGGCGTAGGGCAGTACTTC. Encoded protein: CASSQDRWGVGQYF. The genes are TRBV4-1 and TRBJ2-7; maybe TRBD1 (5 bases). The germline gives CDR1 MGHRA, CDR2 YSYEKL. Trimming stripped 0 bases from V and 9 bases from J, with 15 bases between. The CDR3 is made up of 14 amino acids.

The rearrangement uses TRBV19 and TRBJ1-5; a possible D gene is TRBD1 (6 bases). Germline loops: CDR1 LNHDA, CDR2 SQIVND (reference sequence). V was pared by 4 bases and J by 10 bases, with 17 bases between. The CDR3 consists of 14 residues. The DNA of the CDR3 is TGTGCCAGTAGTACCCGGGACAACATTCATCCCCAGCATTTT. Translated: CASSTRDNIHPQHF.

V is TRBV25-1 and J is TRBJ1-4; D remains unclear. V lost 5 bases to trimming and J lost 8 bases, with 9 bases between them. Germline loops: CDR1 MGHDK, CDR2 SYGVNS. There are 12 residues in the CDR3. The CDR3 DNA reads TGTGCCAGCAGTACGGGAAAAGAAAAACTGTTTTTT. It encodes CASSTGKEKLFF.

This chain connects TRBV28 to TRBJ2-1; 7 bases map to TRBD1. Germline values: CDR1 MDHEN, CDR2 SYDVKM. Trimming cost V 2 bases and J 3 bases; bases outside gene matches: 7. CDR3 length equals 16 residues. CDR3 nucleotides: TGTGCCAGCAGTTTAACCGGGACAGCTAGCTACAATGAGCAGTTCTTC. This encodes CASSLTGTASYNEQFF.

The rearrangement uses TRBV28 and TRBJ2-7, with 10 bases aligning to TRBD2. Germline values: CDR1 MDHEN, CDR2 SYDVKM. The length of the CDR3 is 16 residues. V gave up 2 bases and J gave up 2 bases; unmatched junction bases: 6. CDR3 DNA sequence: TGTGCCAGCAGTTTACGAGGACTAGCGGCCCCCTACGAGCAGTACTTC. The encoded protein is CASSLRGLAAPYEQYF.

This chain joins TRBV24-1 and TRBJ2-1; TRBD1 might be the D (6 bases). With 8 bases removed from V and 7 bases from J, the gap between germline ends came to 14 bases. Germline-derived CDR1 and CDR2 are KGHDR and SFDVKD. This CDR3 contains 13 residues. DNA of the CDR3: TGTGCCACCAATGTTCAGGGGTTTAATGAGCAGTTCTTC. As protein: CATNVQGFNEQFF.

The chain is built from TRBV28 and TRBJ2-7; no clear D gene. V was pared by 4 bases and J by 9 bases, with 13 bases between. CDR3 length equals 12 residues. Germline values: CDR1 MDHEN, CDR2 SYDVKM. The CDR3 protein is CASSSRARPQYF. The CDR3 DNA follows: TGTGCCAGCAGTTCCCGCGCCCGCCCGCAGTACTTC.

The V gene is TRBV10-3, the J gene TRBJ2-7; tentatively, D is TRBD2 (5 bases). Per germline, CDR1 ENHRY and CDR2 SYGVKD. V lost 4 bases, J lost 1 base, and 11 bases lay in between. The CDR3 is 14 residues long. For the CDR3, the DNA is TGTGCCATCAGTGCCGAGACGGGGTCCTACGAGCAGTACTTC. Amino acid sequence: CAISAETGSYEQYF.

This clone was seen a single time. The V and J genes are TRBV3-1 (or the pseudogene TRBV3-2) and TRBJ2-7; 8 bases match TRBD2. CDR1 is LGHDT, CDR2 YNNKEL, per germline (reference sequence). This CDR3 is 15 amino acids long. The V gene end was trimmed by 3 bases and the J gene end by 2 bases; junction bases not matched to a gene: 6. The CDR3 loop reads CASSQRGANAYEQYF. The CDR3, as DNA: TGTGCCAGCAGCCAGCGGGGGGCTAACGCCTACGAGCAGTACTTC.

The V and J genes are TRBV7-9 and TRBJ1-2, with a weak D call TRBD1 (5 bases). Trimming stripped 1 base from V and 5 bases from J, with 14 bases between. Germline V gene lookup returns CDR1 SEHNR and CDR2 FQNEAQ (reference sequence). The CDR3 spans 15 residues. Here the CDR3 DNA reads TGTGCCAGCAGCTTAGGGGGCAGGGAGGGGTATGGCTACACCTTC. Translating it yields CASSLGGREGYGYTF.

The gene calls are TRBV10-3 and TRBJ1-5; TRBD1 aligns across 9 bases. Germline V gene sequence: CDR1 ENHRY, CDR2 SYGVKD. The CDR3 covers 16 residues. V dropped 5 bases and J dropped 4; count of bases not matched to a gene: 9. The CDR3 DNA reads as TGTGCCATCAGTTCCCAAGGGGGACAGGGAAATCAGCCCCAGCATTTT. Translation gives CAISSQGGQGNQPQHF.

The genes are TRBV7-9 and TRBJ2-3; TRBD1 aligns across 9 bases. The CDR3 is 15 amino acids. CDR1 and CDR2 (germline): SEHNR, FQNEAQ (reference sequence). Losses at the gene ends were 8 bases for V and 7 bases for J; bases not matched to a gene: 13. For the CDR3, the DNA is TGTGCCAGCGCACCGGGACAGGGTGATTCATATACGCAGTATTTT. It translates to CASAPGQGDSYTQYF. The full variable domain, rest sourced from reference TRBV7-9 and TRBJ2-3, is DTGVSQNPRHKITKRGQNVTFRCDPISEHNRLYWYRQTLGQGPEFLTYFQNEAQLEKSRLLSDRFSAERPKGSFSTLEIQRTEQGDSAMYLCASAPGQGDSYTQYFGPGTRLTVL.

The CDR3 DNA sequence: TGTGCCAGCAGTCCGGGGACTAGGGGTACCGGGGAGCTGTTTTTT. Residues: CASSPGTRGTGELFF. The V and J genes are TRBV6-2 or TRBV6-3 and TRBJ2-2, with 8 bases matching TRBD2. This CDR3 comprises 15 residues. Germline CDR1 is MNHEY and CDR2 is SVGEGT. V lost 5 bases, J lost 5 bases, and 7 bases stayed unmatched.

This sequence joins TRBV11-3 and TRBJ1-1, with D possibly being TRBD1 (5 bases). The germline V gene has CDR1 SGHNT and CDR2 YENEEA. The CDR3 has 17 amino acids. The V end was cut by 6 bases, the J end by 2 bases, with 22 bases between. In DNA, the CDR3 is TGTGCCAGCAGGGTAGGGGTCTCGTACAGCGCCAACACTGAAGCTTTCTTT. This gives the protein CASRVGVSYSANTEAFF.

The chain couples TRBV2 to TRBJ2-3; tentative D call: TRBD1 (6 bases). CDR1 SNHLY and CDR2 FYNNEI come from the germline V gene. The V gene lost 3 bases and the J gene lost 3 bases, with 7 bases spanning the gap. The CDR3 is 13 amino acids. In nucleotides, the CDR3 is TGTGCCAGCAGTGAGCAGGGGACAGATACGCAGTATTTT. Translating it yields CASSEQGTDTQYF.